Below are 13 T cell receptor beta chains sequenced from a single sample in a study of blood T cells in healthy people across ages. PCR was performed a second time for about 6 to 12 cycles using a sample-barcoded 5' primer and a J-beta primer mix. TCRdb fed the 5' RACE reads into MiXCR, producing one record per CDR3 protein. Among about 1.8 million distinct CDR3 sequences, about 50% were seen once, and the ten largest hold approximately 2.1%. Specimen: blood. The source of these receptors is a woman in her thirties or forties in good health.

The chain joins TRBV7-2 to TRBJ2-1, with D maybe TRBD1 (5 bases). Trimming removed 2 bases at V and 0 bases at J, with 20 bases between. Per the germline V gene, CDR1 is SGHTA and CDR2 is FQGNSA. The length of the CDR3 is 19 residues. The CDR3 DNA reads TGTGCCAGCAGCTTAACCCATTTCAGGGTCGCCAGCTCCTACAATGAGCAGTTCTTC. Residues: CASSLTHFRVASSYNEQFF. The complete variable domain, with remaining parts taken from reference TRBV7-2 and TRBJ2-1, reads GAGVSQSPSNKVTEKGKDVELRCDPISGHTALYWYRQSLGQGLEFLIYFQGNSAPDKSGLPSDRFSAERTGGSVSTLTIQRTQQEDSAVYLCASSLTHFRVASSYNEQFFGPGTRLTVL.

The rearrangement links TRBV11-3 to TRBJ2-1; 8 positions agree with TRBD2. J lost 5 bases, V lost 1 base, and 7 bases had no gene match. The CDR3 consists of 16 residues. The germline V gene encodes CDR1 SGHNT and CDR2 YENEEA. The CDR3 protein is CASSLGPGGGDNEQFF. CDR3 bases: TGTGCCAGCAGCTTAGGGCCCGGGGGGGGTGACAATGAGCAGTTCTTC.

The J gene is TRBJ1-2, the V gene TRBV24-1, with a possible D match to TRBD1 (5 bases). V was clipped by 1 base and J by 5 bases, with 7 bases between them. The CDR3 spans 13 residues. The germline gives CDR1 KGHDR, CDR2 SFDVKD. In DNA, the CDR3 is TGTGCCACCAGTGATTTTGGGGGGTATGGCTACACCTTC. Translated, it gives CATSDFGGYGYTF.

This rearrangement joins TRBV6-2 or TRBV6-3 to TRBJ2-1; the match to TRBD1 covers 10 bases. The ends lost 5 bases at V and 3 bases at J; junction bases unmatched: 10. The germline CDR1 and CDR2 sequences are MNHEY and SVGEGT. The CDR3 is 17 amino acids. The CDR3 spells CASSPYRQGAYYNEQFF. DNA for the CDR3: TGTGCCAGCAGTCCGTACCGACAGGGGGCTTACTACAATGAGCAGTTCTTC.

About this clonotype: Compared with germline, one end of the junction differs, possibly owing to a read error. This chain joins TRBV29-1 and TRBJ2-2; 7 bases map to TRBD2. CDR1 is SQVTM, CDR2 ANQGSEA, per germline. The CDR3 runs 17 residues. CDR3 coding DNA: TGTAGCGCAAGAATTTCACTAGCGACGTTCTCCACCAGGGAGCTGTTTTTT. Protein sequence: CSARISLATFSTRELFF.

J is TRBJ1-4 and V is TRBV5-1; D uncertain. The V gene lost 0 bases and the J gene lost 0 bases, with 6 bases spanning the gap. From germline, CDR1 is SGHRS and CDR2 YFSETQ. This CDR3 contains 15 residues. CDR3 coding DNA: TGCGCCAGCAGCTTGGGCCGACCAACTAATGAAAAACTGTTTTTT. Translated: CASSLGRPTNEKLFF.

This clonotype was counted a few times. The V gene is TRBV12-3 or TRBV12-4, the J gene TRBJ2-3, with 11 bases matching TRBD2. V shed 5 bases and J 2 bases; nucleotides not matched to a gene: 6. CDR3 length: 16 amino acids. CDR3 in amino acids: CASSDLAGGHTDTQYF. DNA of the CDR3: TGTGCCAGCAGTGACCTAGCGGGGGGCCACACAGATACGCAGTATTTT.

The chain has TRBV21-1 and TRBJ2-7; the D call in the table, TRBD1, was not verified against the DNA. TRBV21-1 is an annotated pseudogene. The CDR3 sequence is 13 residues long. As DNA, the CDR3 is TGTGCCAGCCCTGGGACGCACACCTACGAGCAGTACTTC. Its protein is CASPGTHTYEQYF.

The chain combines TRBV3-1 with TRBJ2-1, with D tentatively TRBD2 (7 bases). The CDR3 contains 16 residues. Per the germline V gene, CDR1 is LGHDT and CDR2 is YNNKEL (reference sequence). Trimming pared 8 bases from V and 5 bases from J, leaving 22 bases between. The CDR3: CASGLWGASGDNEQFF. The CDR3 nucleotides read TGTGCCAGCGGCCTGTGGGGGGCTAGCGGAGACAATGAGCAGTTCTTC.

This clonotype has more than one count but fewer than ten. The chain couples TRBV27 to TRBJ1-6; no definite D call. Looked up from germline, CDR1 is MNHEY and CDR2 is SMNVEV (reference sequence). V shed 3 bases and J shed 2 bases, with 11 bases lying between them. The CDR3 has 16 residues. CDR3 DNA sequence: TGTGCCAGCAGTTTCGGAGGGATAACCTATAATTCACCCCTCCACTTT. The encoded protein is CASSFGGITYNSPLHF.

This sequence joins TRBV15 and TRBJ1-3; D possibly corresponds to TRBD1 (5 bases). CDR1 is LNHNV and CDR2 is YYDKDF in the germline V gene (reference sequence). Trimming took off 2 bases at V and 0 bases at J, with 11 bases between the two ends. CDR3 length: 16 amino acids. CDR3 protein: CATSRRDGSSGNTIYF. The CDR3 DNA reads TGTGCCACCAGCAGAAGGGACGGAAGCTCTGGAAACACCATATATTTT.

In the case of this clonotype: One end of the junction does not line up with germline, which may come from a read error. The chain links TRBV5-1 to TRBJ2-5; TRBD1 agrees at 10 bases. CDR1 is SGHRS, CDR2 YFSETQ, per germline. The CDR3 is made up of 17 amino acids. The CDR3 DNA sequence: TGCGCCAACAGCTCGTCCCGGGACAGGGGCCGACAAGAGACCCAGTACTTC. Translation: CANSSSRDRGRQETQYF.

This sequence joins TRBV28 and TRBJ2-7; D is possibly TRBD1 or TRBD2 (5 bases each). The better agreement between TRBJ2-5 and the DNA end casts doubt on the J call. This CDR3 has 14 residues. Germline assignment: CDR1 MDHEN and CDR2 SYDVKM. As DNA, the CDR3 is TGTGCCAGCAGACCGCAAGGGACGCTGGAGACCCAGTACTTC. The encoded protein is CASRPQGTLETQYF.